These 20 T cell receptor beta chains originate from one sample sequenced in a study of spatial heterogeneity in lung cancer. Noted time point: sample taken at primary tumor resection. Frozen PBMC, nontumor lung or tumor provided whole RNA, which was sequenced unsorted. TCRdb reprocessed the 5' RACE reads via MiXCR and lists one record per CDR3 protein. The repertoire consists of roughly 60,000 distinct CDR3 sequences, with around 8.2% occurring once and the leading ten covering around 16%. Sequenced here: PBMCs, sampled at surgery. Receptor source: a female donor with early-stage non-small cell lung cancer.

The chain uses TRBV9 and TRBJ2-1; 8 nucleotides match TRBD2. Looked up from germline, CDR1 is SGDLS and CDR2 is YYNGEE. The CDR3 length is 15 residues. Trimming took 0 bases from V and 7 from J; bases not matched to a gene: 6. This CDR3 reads CASSVASGGTNEQFF. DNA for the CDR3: TGTGCCAGCAGCGTAGCGTCGGGAGGGACAAATGAGCAGTTCTTC.

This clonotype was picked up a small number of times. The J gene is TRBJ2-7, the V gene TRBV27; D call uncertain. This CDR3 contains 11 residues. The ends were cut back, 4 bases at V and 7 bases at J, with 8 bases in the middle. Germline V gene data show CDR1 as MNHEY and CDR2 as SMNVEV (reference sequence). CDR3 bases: TGTGCCAGCAGTTCCCTGGGAGAGCAGTACTTC. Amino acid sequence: CASSSLGEQYF.

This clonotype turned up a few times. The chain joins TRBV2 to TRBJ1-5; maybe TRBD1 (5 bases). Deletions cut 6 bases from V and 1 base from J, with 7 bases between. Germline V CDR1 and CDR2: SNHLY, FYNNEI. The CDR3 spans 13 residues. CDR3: CASSGGSNQPQHF. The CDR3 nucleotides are TGTGCCAGCAGCGGGGGGAGCAATCAGCCCCAGCATTTT. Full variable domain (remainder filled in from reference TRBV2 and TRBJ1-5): EPEVTQTPSHQVTQMGQEVILRCVPISNHLYFYWYRQILGQKVEFLVSFYNNEISEKSEIFDDQFSVERPDGSNFTLKIRSTKLEDSAMYFCASSGGSNQPQHFGDGTRLSIL.

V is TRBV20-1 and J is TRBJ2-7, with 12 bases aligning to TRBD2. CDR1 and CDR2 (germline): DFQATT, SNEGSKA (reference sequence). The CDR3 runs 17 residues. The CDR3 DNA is TGCAGTGCTAACCCTTTTGGGCGGACTAGCGGGGACTACGAGCGGTACGTC. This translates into CSANPFGRTSGDYERYV.

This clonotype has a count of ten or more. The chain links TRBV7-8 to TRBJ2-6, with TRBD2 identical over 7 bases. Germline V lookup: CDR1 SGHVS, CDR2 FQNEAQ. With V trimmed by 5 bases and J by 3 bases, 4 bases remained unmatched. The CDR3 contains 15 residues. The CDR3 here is CASSRGGVGANVLTF. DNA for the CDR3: TGTGCCAGCAGCCGGGGAGGGGTTGGGGCCAACGTCCTGACTTTC.

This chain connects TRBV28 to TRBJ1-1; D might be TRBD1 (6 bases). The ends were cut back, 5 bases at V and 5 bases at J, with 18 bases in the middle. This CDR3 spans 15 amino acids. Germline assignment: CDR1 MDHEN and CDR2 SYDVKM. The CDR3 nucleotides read TGTGCCAGCAGTCGGGTGAGGGCAAGGGGGACTGAAGCTTTCTTT. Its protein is CASSRVRARGTEAFF.

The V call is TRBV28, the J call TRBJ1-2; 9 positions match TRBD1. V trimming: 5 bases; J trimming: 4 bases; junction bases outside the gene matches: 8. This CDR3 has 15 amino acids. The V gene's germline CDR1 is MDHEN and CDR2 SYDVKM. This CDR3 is CASSNRQGVGYGYTF. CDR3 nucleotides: TGTGCCAGCAGTAACAGACAGGGGGTGGGCTATGGCTACACCTTC.

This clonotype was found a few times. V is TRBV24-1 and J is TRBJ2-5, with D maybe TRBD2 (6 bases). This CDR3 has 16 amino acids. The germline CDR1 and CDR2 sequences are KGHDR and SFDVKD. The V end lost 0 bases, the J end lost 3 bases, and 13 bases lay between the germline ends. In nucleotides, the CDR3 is TGTGCCACCAGTGATTTGACTAGCACCGACGAAGAGACCCAGTACTTC. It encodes CATSDLTSTDEETQYF.

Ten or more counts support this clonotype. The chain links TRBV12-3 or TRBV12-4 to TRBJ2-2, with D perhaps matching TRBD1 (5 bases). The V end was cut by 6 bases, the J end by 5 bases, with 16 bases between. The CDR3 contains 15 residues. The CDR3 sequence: CASRTPATETGELFF. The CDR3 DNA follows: TGTGCCAGCAGAACTCCCGCGACAGAAACCGGGGAGCTGTTTTTT.

The DNA for the CDR3 is TGTGCCAGCAGTTTACCGGACGGCGTTTCACCCCTCCACTTT. Residues: CASSLPDGVSPLHF. The chain uses TRBV28 and TRBJ1-6; D gene unclear. V was cut by 2 bases and J by 9 bases, with 11 bases left in between. Germline V gene sequence: CDR1 MDHEN, CDR2 SYDVKM. The CDR3 sequence is 14 residues long.

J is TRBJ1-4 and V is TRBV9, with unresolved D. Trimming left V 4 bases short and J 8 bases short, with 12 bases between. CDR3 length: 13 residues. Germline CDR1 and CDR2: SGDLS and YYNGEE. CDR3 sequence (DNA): TGTGCCAGCAGCACCGTAGATGGGGAAAAACTGTTTTTT. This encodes CASSTVDGEKLFF.

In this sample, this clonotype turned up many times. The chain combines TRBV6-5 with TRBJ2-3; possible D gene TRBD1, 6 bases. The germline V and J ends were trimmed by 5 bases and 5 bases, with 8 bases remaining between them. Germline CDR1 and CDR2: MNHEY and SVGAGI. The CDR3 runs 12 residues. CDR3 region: CASSKGVDTQYF. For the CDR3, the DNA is TGTGCCAGCAGTAAGGGGGTAGATACGCAGTATTTT.

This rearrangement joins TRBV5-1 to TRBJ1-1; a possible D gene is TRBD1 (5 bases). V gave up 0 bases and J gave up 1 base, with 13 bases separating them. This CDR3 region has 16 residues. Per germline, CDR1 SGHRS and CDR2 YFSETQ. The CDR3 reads CASSLGQKGANTEAFF. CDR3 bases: TGCGCCAGCAGCTTGGGTCAGAAAGGGGCGAACACTGAAGCTTTCTTT.

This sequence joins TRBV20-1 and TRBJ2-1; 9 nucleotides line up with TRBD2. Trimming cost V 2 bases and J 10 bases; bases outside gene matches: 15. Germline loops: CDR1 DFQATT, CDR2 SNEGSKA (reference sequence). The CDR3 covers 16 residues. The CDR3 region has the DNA TGCAGTGCTAGATCCGGGACTAGCCGTAGGGTGCAAGAGCAGTTCTTC. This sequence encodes CSARSGTSRRVQEQFF.

The CDR3 DNA is TGTGCTAGTGGCCGGACAGGGGGCGCGGAGACCCAGTACTTC. Its protein is CASGRTGGAETQYF. J is TRBJ2-5 and V is TRBV12-5; 11 bases are shared with TRBD1. V shed 6 bases and J 5 bases; nucleotides not matched to a gene: 5. Germline lookup yields CDR1 LGHNT and CDR2 FRNRAP. The length of the CDR3 is 14 residues.

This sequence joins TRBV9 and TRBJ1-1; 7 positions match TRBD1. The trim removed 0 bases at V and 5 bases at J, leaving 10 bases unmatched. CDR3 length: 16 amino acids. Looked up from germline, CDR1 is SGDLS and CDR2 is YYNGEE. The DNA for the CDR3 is TGTGCCAGCAGCGTAGATCCGGCAGGGGGTGAAACTGAAGCTTTCTTT. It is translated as CASSVDPAGGETEAFF.

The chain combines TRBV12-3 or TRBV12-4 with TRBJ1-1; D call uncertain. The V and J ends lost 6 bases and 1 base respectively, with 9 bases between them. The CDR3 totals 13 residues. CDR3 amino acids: CASRTSGNTEAFF. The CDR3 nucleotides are TGTGCCAGCAGGACCTCTGGGAACACTGAAGCTTTCTTT.

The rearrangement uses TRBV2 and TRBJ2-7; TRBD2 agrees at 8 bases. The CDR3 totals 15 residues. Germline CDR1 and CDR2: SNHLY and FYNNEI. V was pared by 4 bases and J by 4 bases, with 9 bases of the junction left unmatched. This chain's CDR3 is CASSGGERESYEQYF. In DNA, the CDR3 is TGTGCCAGCAGTGGGGGCGAGCGGGAGTCTTACGAGCAGTACTTC.

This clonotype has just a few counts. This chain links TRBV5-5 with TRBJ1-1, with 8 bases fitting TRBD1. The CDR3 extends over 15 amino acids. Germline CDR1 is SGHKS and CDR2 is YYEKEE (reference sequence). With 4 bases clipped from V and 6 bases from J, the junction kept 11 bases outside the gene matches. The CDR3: CASSARQGAGAEAFF. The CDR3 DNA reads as TGTGCCAGCAGCGCGAGGCAGGGGGCTGGCGCTGAAGCTTTCTTT. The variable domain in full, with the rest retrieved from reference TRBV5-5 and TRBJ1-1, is DAGVTQSPTHLIKTRGQQVTLRCSPISGHKSVSWYQQVLGQGPQFIFQYYEKEERGRGNFPDRFSARQFPNYSSELNVNALLLGDSALYLCASSARQGAGAEAFFGQGTRLTVV.

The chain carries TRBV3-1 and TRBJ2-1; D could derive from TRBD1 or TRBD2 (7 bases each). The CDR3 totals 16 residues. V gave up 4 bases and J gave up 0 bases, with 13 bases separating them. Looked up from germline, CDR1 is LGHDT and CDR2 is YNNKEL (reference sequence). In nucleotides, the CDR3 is TGTGCCAGCAGCCCCCAGGGGGGGCACTCCTACAATGAGCAGTTCTTC. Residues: CASSPQGGHSYNEQFF.